This T cell receptor beta chain was recovered during a study of response to subunit inactivated influenza vaccine. Findings and caveats of the study: Every seasonal influenza vaccination brings in few new T cells, the authors suggested.

TCRdb itself ran the RT-PCR reads through MiXCR, one entry per CDR3 protein. The sample contains 250,000 to 350,000 distinct CDR3 sequences, about 20% of which appear only once. CDR1 and CDR2 from the germline V gene are LGHNA and YNFKEQ. V lost 1 base and J lost 0, with 9 bases in between. CDR3 size: 15 residues. Regarding this clonotype: Its antigen is currently unknown. A much larger clone is a single base away; this may be a read error.

V gene TRBV4-2 combines with J gene TRBJ1-2; perhaps TRBD1 as D (5 bases). The receptor's source is a man aged 50 to 69 who received an inactivated influenza vaccine. The specimen was PBMCs from blood, collected about 19 months after vaccination. This chain's CDR3 is CASSQGGGANYGYTF. In nucleotides, the CDR3 is TGTGCCAGCAGCCAAGGGGGGGGAGCTAACTATGGCTACACCTTC.